This T cell receptor beta chain was observed in a study of cytomegalovirus exposure and HLA in healthy donors. Notes on the study in general: Common viral pathogens seemed to be connected with several of the most significant clusters, according to a later analysis. The study assumed roughly uniform donor sequencing depth for presence/absence analyses.

PCR used 60 Vbeta primers and 13 Jbeta primers. Measured with immunoSEQ multiplex PCR; TCRdb has only the in-frame clones, and not every one. The data show some 110,000 clones, with approximately 80% seen just once and roughly 4.9% held by the top ten. About this clone itself: Antigen specificity is unknown.

V lost 4 bases, J lost 4 bases, and 15 bases lay in between. Germline V CDR1 and CDR2: MDHEN, SYDVKM. This CDR3 has 15 amino acids. The TCR originated in a woman in her late teens or twenties in good health and CMV-seropositive. Sequencing used PBMCs. V usage is TRBV28 and J usage is TRBJ2-3, with D perhaps matching TRBD2 (5 bases). The CDR3 spells CASSWGTSLADTQYF. The CDR3 nucleotides read TGTGCCAGCAGTTGGGGTACTAGTCTCGCAGATACGCAGTATTTT.